The present entry profiles one T cell receptor beta chain with its context. These data belong to a study of blood T cell repertoires in COVID-19. Study context: Some COVID-19 samples were acute and others convalescent; all came from the United States, Italy and Spain. The analysed material was cDNA or gDNA that came from T cells, B-cell-depleted T cells, or PBMCs.

Germline loops: CDR1 SGHRS, CDR2 YFSETQ. V was clipped by 0 bases and J by 4 bases, with 7 bases between them. This CDR3 spans 14 amino acids. In the authors' workflow: The authors estimated nucleated cell counts from reference gene primer amplification. The repertoire was sequenced with immunoSEQ multiplex PCR; TCRdb's copy has only in-frame clones and lacks some. That table gives V, J and clone size, and the DNA gave D and trimming. The sample includes fewer than 120,000 clones, over 60% of them seen just once. The clonotype was recovered from an elderly woman with acute or convalescent COVID-19. The sample taken for sequencing was peripheral blood. The V gene is TRBV5-1, the J gene TRBJ2-2; D is undetermined. The CDR3 sequence: CASSLDQATGELFF. CDR3 coding DNA: TGCGCCAGCAGCTTGGACCAGGCCACCGGGGAGCTGTTTTTT.